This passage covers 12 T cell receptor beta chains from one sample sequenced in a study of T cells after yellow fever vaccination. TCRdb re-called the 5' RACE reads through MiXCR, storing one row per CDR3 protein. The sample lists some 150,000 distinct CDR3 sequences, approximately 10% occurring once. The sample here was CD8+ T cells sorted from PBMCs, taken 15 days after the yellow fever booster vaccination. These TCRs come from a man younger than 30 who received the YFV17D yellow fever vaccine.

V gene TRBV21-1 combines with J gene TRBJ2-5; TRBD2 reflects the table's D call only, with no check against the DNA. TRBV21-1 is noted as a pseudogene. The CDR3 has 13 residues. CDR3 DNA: TGTGCCAGCAGCAAAGACCATGGCGGGGCCCAGTACTTC. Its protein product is CASSKDHGGAQYF.

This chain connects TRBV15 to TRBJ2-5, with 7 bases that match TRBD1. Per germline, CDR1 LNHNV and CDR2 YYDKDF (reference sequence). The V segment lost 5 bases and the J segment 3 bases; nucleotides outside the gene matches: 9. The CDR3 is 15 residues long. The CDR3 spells CATSEGASPEETQYF. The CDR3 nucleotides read TGTGCCACCAGCGAGGGGGCTTCCCCCGAAGAGACCCAGTACTTC.

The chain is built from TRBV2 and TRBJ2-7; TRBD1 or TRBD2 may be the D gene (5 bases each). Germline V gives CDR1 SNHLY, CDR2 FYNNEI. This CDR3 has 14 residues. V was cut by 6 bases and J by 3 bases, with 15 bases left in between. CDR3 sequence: CASRDPGQGYEQYF. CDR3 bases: TGTGCCAGCAGAGATCCGGGGCAGGGCTACGAGCAGTACTTC.

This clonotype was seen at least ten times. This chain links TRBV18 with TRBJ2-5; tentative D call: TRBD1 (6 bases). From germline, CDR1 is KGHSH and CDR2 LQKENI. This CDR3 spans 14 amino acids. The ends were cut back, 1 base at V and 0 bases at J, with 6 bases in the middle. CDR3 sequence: CASSPRDNQETQYF. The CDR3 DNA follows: TGTGCCAGCTCACCACGGGACAACCAAGAGACCCAGTACTTC.

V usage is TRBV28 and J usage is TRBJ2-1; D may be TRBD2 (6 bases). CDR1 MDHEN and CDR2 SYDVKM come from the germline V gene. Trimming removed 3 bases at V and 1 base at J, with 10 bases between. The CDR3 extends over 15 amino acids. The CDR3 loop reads CASSFSGTSYNEQFF. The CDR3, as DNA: TGTGCCAGCAGTTTTAGCGGTACGTCCTACAATGAGCAGTTCTTC.

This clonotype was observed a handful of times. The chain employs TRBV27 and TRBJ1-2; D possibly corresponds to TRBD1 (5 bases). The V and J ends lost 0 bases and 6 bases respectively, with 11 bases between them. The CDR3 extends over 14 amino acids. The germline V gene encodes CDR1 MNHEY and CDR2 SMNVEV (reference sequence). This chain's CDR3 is CASSLSISGHGYTF. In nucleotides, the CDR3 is TGTGCCAGCAGTTTATCGATTTCGGGGCATGGCTACACCTTC.

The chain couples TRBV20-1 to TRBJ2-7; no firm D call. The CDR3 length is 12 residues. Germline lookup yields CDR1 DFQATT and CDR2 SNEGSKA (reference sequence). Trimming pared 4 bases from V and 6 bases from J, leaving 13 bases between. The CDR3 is CSANPWGREQYF. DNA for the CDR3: TGCAGTGCTAACCCGTGGGGTCGCGAGCAGTACTTC.

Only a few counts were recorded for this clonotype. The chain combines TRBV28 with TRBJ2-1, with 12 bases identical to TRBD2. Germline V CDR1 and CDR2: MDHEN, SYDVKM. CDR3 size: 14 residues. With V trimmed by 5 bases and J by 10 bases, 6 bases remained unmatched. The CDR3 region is CASSLAGGSGEQFF. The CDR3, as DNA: TGTGCCAGCAGTCTAGCGGGGGGGAGTGGGGAGCAGTTCTTC.

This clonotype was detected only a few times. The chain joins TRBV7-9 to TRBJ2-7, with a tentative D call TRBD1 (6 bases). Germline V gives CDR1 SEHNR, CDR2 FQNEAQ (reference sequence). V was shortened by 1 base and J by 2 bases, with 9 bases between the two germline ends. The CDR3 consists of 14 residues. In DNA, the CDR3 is TGTGCCAGCAGCTTAGGACAGGAAACCTACGAGCAGTACTTC. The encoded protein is CASSLGQETYEQYF.

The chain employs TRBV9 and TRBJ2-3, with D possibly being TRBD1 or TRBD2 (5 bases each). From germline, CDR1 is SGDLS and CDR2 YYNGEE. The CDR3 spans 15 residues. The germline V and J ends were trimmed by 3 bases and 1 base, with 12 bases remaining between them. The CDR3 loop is CASSGEGSGTDTQYF. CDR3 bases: TGTGCCAGCAGCGGCGAGGGGTCTGGCACAGATACGCAGTATTTT.

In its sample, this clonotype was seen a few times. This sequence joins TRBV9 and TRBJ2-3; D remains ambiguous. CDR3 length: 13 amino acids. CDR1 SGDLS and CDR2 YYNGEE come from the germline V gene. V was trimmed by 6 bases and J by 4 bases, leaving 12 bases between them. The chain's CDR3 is CASTDELADTQYF. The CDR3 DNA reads TGTGCCAGCACCGACGAGCTGGCAGATACGCAGTATTTT. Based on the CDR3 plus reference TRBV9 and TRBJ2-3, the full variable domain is DSGVTQTPKHLITATGQRVTLRCSPRSGDLSVYWYQQSLDQGLQFLIQYYNGEERAKGNILERFSAQQFPDLHSELNLSSLELGDSALYFCASTDELADTQYFGPGTRLTVL.

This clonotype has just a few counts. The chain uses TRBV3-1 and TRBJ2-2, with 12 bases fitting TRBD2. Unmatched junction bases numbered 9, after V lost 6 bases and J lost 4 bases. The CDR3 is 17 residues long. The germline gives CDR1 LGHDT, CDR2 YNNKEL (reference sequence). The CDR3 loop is CASRNKLAGGSTGELFF. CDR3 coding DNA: TGTGCCAGCAGAAACAAGCTAGCGGGGGGGAGCACCGGGGAGCTGTTTTTT.